This T cell receptor beta chain emerged from a study of cytomegalovirus exposure and HLA in healthy donors. Regarding the study as a whole: Solely CMV serostatus was available to characterize immune exposure. The authors excluded some V segments, including TRBV6-2 and TRBV6-3, as indistinguishable. The authors considered a cluster of highly shared sequence variants likely to be a sequencing artifact.

PCR primers comprised 60 Vbeta and 13 Jbeta primers. Sequencing was performed with immunoSEQ multiplex PCR; in TCRdb, only in-frame clones are kept and a portion is missing. The top ten hold approximately 14% of the sample, which has approximately 190,000 clones, around 78% seen once. The germline gives CDR1 MRHNA, CDR2 SNTAGT. With 8 bases removed from V and 5 bases from J, the gap between germline ends came to 21 bases. The CDR3 extends over 15 amino acids. Comments on this clone: What it binds is not known.

The sequenced sample was PBMCs. The chain couples TRBV6-4 to TRBJ1-2, with a weak D call TRBD1 (5 bases). The source of this sequence is a woman in her 30s in good health and CMV-seropositive. The CDR3, as DNA: TGTGCCAGCCGTTATTTCCCGACAGCCGATTATGGCTACACCTTC. It codes for CASRYFPTADYGYTF.